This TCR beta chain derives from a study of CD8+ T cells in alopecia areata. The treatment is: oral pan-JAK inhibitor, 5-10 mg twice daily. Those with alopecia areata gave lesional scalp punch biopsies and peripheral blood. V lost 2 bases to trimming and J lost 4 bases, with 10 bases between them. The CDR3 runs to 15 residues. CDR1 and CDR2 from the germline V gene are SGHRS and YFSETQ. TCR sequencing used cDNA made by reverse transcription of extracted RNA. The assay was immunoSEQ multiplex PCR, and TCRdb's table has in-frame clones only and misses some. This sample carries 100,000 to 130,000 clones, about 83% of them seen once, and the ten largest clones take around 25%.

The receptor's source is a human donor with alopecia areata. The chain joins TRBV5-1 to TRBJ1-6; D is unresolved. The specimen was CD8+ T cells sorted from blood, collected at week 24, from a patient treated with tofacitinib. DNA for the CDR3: TGCGCCAGCAGCTTCGGCGGGTCTTATAATTCACCCCTCCACTTT. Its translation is CASSFGGSYNSPLHF.